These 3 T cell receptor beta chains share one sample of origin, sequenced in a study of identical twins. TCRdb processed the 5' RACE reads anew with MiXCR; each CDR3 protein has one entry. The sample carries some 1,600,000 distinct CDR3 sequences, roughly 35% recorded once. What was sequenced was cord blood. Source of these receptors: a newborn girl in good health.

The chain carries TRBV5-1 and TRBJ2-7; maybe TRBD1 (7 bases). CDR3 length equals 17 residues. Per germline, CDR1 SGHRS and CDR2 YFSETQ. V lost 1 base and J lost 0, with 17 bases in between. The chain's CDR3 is CASSLSAGQLISYEQYF. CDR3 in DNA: TGCGCCAGCAGCTTGTCGGCGGGACAGCTAATCTCCTACGAGCAGTACTTC.

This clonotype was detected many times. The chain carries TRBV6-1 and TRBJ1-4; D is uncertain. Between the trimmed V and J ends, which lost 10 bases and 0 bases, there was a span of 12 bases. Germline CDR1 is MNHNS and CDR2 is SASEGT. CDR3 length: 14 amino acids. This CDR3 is CAIRPGPTNEKLFF. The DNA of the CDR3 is TGTGCCATACGACCGGGCCCAACTAATGAAAAACTGTTTTTT.

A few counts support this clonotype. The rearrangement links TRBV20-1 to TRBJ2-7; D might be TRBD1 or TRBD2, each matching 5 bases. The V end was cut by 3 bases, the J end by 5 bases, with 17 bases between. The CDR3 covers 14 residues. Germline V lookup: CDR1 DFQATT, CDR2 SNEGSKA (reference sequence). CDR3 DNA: TGCAGTGCTAGCGAGGGACGGAACCTAAACGAGCAGTACTTC. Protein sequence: CSASEGRNLNEQYF.